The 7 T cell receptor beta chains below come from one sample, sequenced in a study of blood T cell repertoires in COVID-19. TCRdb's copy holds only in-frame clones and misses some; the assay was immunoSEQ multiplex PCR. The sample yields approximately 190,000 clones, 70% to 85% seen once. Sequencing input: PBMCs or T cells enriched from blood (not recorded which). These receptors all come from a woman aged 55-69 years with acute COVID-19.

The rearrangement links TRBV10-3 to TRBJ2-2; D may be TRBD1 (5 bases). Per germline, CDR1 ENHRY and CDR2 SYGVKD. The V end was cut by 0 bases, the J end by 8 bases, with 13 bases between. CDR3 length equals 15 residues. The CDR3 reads CAISESYLPGGELFF. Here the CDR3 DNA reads TGTGCCATCAGTGAGTCGTACCTACCAGGGGGGGAGCTGTTTTTT.

CDR3 sequence: CASSYVQRGEQYV. The CDR3 nucleotides are TGTGCCAGCAGTTACGTCCAAAGGGGAGAGCAGTACGTC. The J gene is TRBJ2-7, the V gene TRBV6-5; possible D gene TRBD1, 5 bases. V was shortened by 2 bases and J by 7 bases, with 12 bases between the two germline ends. The CDR3 loop spans 13 amino acids. Germline V lookup: CDR1 MNHEY, CDR2 SVGAGI.

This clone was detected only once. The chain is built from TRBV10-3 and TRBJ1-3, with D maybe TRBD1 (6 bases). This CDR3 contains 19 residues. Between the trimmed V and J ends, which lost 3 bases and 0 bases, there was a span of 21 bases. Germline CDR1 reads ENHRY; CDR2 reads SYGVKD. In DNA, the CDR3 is TGTGCCATCAGTGACTCCGTTTACAGGGTCCACACCTCTGGAAACACCATATATTTT. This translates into CAISDSVYRVHTSGNTIYF.

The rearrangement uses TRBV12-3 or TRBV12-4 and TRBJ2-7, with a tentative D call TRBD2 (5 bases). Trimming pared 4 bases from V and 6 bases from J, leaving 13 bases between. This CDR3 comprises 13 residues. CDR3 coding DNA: TGTGCCAGCAGTTCTGTGGAGGCTTCCGAGCAGTACTTC. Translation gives CASSSVEASEQYF.

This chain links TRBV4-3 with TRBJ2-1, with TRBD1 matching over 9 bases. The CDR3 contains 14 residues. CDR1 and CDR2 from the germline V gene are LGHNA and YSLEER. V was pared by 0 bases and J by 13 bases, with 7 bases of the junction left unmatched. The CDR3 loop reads CASSQDRGDRVQFF. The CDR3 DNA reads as TGCGCCAGCAGCCAAGATCGAGGGGACAGGGTTCAGTTCTTC.

The CDR3 loop reads CASSPGQVQMNTEAFF. CDR3 nucleotides: TGTGCCAGCTCACCAGGACAGGTCCAGATGAACACTGAAGCTTTCTTT. The chain combines TRBV18 with TRBJ1-1, with 7 bases identical to TRBD1. Germline trimming cut 2 bases from V and 0 bases from J; bases unmatched to any gene: 6. The germline gives CDR1 KGHSH, CDR2 LQKENI. This CDR3 comprises 16 residues.

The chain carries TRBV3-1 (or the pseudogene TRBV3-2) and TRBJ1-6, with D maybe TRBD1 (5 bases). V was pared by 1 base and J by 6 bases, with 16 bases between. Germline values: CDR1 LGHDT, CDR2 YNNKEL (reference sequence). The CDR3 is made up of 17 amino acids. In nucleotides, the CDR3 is TGTGCCAGCAGCCAAGTTCGGGGGTCCCTTGGTAATTCACCCCTCCACTTT. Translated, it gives CASSQVRGSLGNSPLHF.